The 30 T cell receptor beta chains below were found in one sample sequenced in a study of regulatory T cells in long-lasting Graves disease. iRepertoire HTBI primers and Arm-PCR of CDR3 regions built TCR beta libraries. MiXCR, applied by TCRdb to the multiplex PCR reads, yields one record per CDR3 protein. The sample contains some 470,000 distinct CDR3 sequences, 20% to 25% of which appear only once. Time point noted: persistent/refractory GD, antithyroid drugs over 5 years with positive TRAb. RNA from PBMCs was the source of the TCR library. The input for sequencing was peripheral blood mononuclear cells (PBMCs), taken when the disease was refractory, from a patient treated with antithyroid drugs. These receptors all come from a female donor with Graves disease.

This clonotype has a count of ten or more. The rearrangement uses TRBV2 and TRBJ2-5; D unclear. V was trimmed by 6 bases and J by 4 bases, leaving 6 bases between them. The germline V gene has CDR1 SNHLY and CDR2 FYNNEI. The CDR3 runs 11 residues. Written as DNA, the CDR3 is TGTGCCAGCAGCACTACAGAGACCCAGTACTTC. As protein: CASSTTETQYF.

This clonotype turned up a few times. The V call is TRBV20-1, the J call TRBJ1-5; maybe TRBD1 (5 bases). Germline CDR1 and CDR2: DFQATT and SNEGSKA (reference sequence). Deletions cut 3 bases from V and 0 bases from J, with 9 bases between. The CDR3 loop spans 14 amino acids. Here the CDR3 reads CSARIGASNQPQHF. The CDR3 coding sequence is TGCAGTGCTAGGATCGGGGCTAGCAATCAGCCCCAGCATTTT.

This clonotype has a handful of counts. The chain couples TRBV29-1 to TRBJ1-4; 11 bases agree with TRBD1. The length of the CDR3 is 14 residues. Germline loops: CDR1 SQVTM, CDR2 ANQGSEA. Unmatched junction bases numbered 2, after V lost 4 bases and J lost 4 bases. This CDR3 reads CSVVGQGGNEKLFF. CDR3 DNA: TGCAGCGTTGTGGGACAGGGGGGTAATGAAAAACTGTTTTTT.

This sequence joins TRBV12-5 and TRBJ1-1; possible D gene TRBD1, 6 bases. Trimming took off 6 bases at V and 0 bases at J, with 14 bases between the two ends. CDR1 and CDR2 from the germline V gene are LGHNT and FRNRAP. The CDR3 sequence is 15 residues long. DNA for the CDR3: TGTGCTAGTGGACTGTTACAGGGTTTGAACACTGAAGCTTTCTTT. It codes for CASGLLQGLNTEAFF.

The chain links TRBV20-1 to TRBJ2-2; 9 bases line up with TRBD1. V dropped 3 bases and J dropped 1; count of bases not matched to a gene: 0. The germline gives CDR1 DFQATT, CDR2 SNEGSKA (reference sequence). CDR3 length: 14 residues. In DNA, the CDR3 is TGCAGTGCTAGGGACAGGGGGAACACCGGGGAGCTGTTTTTT. This codes for CSARDRGNTGELFF.

This clonotype has only a few counts. This sequence joins TRBV29-1 and TRBJ1-1; 7 nucleotides line up with TRBD1. CDR3 length equals 12 residues. With 7 bases clipped from V and 5 bases from J, the junction kept 7 bases outside the gene matches. Germline values: CDR1 SQVTM, CDR2 ANQGSEA. The CDR3 nucleotides are TGCAGCGCCGGGGGACAGACAACTGAAGCTTTCTTT. It yields the protein CSAGGQTTEAFF. The full variable domain, its missing parts supplied by reference TRBV29-1 and TRBJ1-1, is SAVISQKPSRDICQRGTSLTIQCQVDSQVTMMFWYRQQPGQSLTLIATANQGSEATYESGFVIDKFPISRPNLTFSTLTVSNMSPEDSSIYLCSAGGQTTEAFFGQGTRLTVV.

Only a few counts were recorded for this clonotype. Germline is not matched at one junction end, which may reflect a read error. This rearrangement joins TRBV7-2 to TRBJ1-1; no clear D gene. Germline lookup yields CDR1 SGHTA and CDR2 FQGNSA. CDR3 size: 15 residues. The CDR3 region is CASSLVTAPLSEAFF. The CDR3 coding sequence is TGTGCCAGCAGTTTAGTTACGGCCCCCTTAAGTGAAGCTTTCTTT.

This clonotype was seen only a few times. The chain couples TRBV29-1 to TRBJ1-5, with D possibly being TRBD1 (6 bases). The CDR3 has 14 residues. The germline V gene has CDR1 SQVTM and CDR2 ANQGSEA. V gave up 6 bases and J gave up 5 bases, with 17 bases separating them. The CDR3 protein is CSVKEQGLDQPQHF. The CDR3 DNA follows: TGCAGCGTCAAGGAACAGGGTTTGGATCAGCCCCAGCATTTT.

This clonotype was observed at least ten times. Mismatch with germline at one junction end may stem from a read error. The rearrangement joins TRBV5-1 to TRBJ2-3; D is possibly TRBD2 (5 bases). Germline loops: CDR1 SGHRS, CDR2 YFSETQ. The CDR3 has 13 residues. CDR3: CASSSPGTDTQYF. CDR3 nucleotide sequence: TGTGCCAGCAGCTCACCGGGGACAGATACGCAGTATTTT.

In its sample, this clonotype was seen a few times. V usage is TRBV29-1 and J usage is TRBJ1-1, with D perhaps matching TRBD1 (5 bases). The germline gives CDR1 SQVTM, CDR2 ANQGSEA. The CDR3 contains 13 residues. Deletions cut 7 bases from V and 0 bases from J, with 12 bases between. The CDR3 reads CSGGPGLNTEAFF. As DNA, the CDR3 is TGCAGCGGGGGCCCGGGACTGAACACTGAAGCTTTCTTT.

As to this clonotype: A clone one base away is much larger, so this may be a read error. The chain couples TRBV5-1 to TRBJ1-6, with D perhaps TRBD1 (6 bases). Germline loops: CDR1 SGHRS, CDR2 YFSETQ. The CDR3 extends over 16 amino acids. The CDR3: CASSSGLPTGNSPPHF. The CDR3 region has the DNA TGCGCCAGCAGCTCGGGACTACCGACAGGCAATTCACCCCCCCACTTT.

In this sample, this clonotype turned up many times. The V call is TRBV27, the J call TRBJ2-5, with D perhaps matching TRBD2 (5 bases). V was pared by 6 bases and J by 7 bases, with 12 bases between. The CDR3 extends over 12 amino acids. Germline CDR1 reads MNHEY; CDR2 reads SMNVEV (reference sequence). The CDR3: CASSSLGGTQYF. The DNA for the CDR3 is TGTGCCAGCAGCTCCCTCGGAGGGACCCAGTACTTC.

The chain has TRBV6-1 and TRBJ1-6, with TRBD1 identical over 7 bases. Germline V gene lookup returns CDR1 MNHNS and CDR2 SASEGT. V trimming: 7 bases; J trimming: 8 bases; junction bases outside the gene matches: 11. CDR3 length: 15 amino acids. The CDR3 nucleotides are TGTGCCAGCAAGTTTCAGGCAGGGGGATATTCACCCCTCCACTTT. Protein: CASKFQAGGYSPLHF.

For this clonotype: Because it lacks the conserved phenylalanine or tryptophan at the end, this CDR3 is likely a read error. The chain couples TRBV6-1 to TRBJ1-1; D is perhaps TRBD1 (6 bases). The CDR3 totals 14 residues. Trimming shortened V by 7 bases and J by 2 bases, and 14 bases separated the two germline ends. Germline V CDR1 and CDR2: MNHNS, SASEGT. The DNA of the CDR3 is TGTGCCAGCACCCTGGACAGTACTAACACTGAAGCTTTCCTT. Protein product: CASTLDSTNTEAFL.

This clonotype was seen ten or more times. This chain uses TRBV7-2 with TRBJ2-5, with 8 bases identical to TRBD2. J gave up 1 base and V 5 bases, and 3 bases lay outside the gene matches. This CDR3 has 14 residues. The germline V gene encodes CDR1 SGHTA and CDR2 FQGNSA. The CDR3 loop reads CASSHSGTQETQYF. As DNA, the CDR3 is TGTGCCAGCAGCCATAGCGGGACCCAAGAGACCCAGTACTTC.

J is TRBJ2-7 and V is TRBV5-5; 12 nucleotides agree with TRBD2. CDR3 length: 16 residues. V lost 1 base and J lost 4; bases outside the gene matches: 6. Germline loops: CDR1 SGHKS, CDR2 YYEKEE (reference sequence). CDR3 bases: TGTGCCAGCAGCTTGTTCACTAGCGGGAGGTGGTACGAGCAGTACTTC. Translating gives CASSLFTSGRWYEQYF.

Ten or more counts support this clonotype. The chain joins TRBV12-3 or TRBV12-4 to TRBJ2-5; TRBD1 agrees at 8 bases. The CDR3 contains 14 residues. J lost 6 bases, V lost 7 bases, and 10 bases had no gene match. CDR3 residues: CASTIQGVGKTQYF. CDR3 DNA: TGTGCCAGCACGATACAGGGGGTCGGAAAGACCCAGTACTTC.

This clonotype has a handful of counts. The V gene is TRBV7-9, the J gene TRBJ2-7; the match to TRBD2 covers 8 bases. Trimming took 5 bases from V and 2 from J; bases not matched to a gene: 5. The length of the CDR3 is 14 residues. Germline assignment: CDR1 SEHNR and CDR2 FQNEAQ (reference sequence). In DNA form, the CDR3 reads TGTGCCAGCAGCACAAGCGGGAGTGCCTACGAGCAGTACTTC. Its translation: CASSTSGSAYEQYF.

This clonotype was observed a handful of times. The J gene is TRBJ1-2, the V gene TRBV20-1, with D perhaps matching TRBD1 (5 bases). Trimming shortened V by 5 bases and J by 8 bases, and 18 bases separated the two germline ends. The germline CDR1 and CDR2 sequences are DFQATT and SNEGSKA (reference sequence). The CDR3 spans 13 residues. This CDR3 reads CSAPRQGAPGYTF. CDR3 in DNA: TGCAGTGCTCCTCGTCAAGGGGCCCCGGGCTACACCTTC.

This clonotype was counted at least ten times. V and J are TRBV2 and TRBJ1-1, with unresolved D. V gave up 3 bases and J gave up 4 bases, with 12 bases separating them. Germline assignment: CDR1 SNHLY and CDR2 FYNNEI. This CDR3 comprises 14 residues. The CDR3 spells CASSETDLGTEAFF. The CDR3 nucleotides are TGTGCCAGCAGTGAGACGGACCTGGGCACTGAAGCTTTCTTT. The whole variable domain, remainder taken from reference TRBV2 and TRBJ1-1, is EPEVTQTPSHQVTQMGQEVILRCVPISNHLYFYWYRQILGQKVEFLVSFYNNEISEKSEIFDDQFSVERPDGSNFTLKIRSTKLEDSAMYFCASSETDLGTEAFFGQGTRLTVV.

The chain links TRBV6-1 to TRBJ1-2, with 8 bases identical to TRBD1. The CDR3 runs 15 residues. CDR1 and CDR2 (germline): MNHNS, SASEGT. J gave up 6 bases and V 8 bases, and 14 bases lay outside the gene matches. CDR3 sequence (DNA): TGTGCCAGCGGGGGGACAGGAATTGAAACTCATGGCTACACCTTC. This encodes CASGGTGIETHGYTF.

In this sample, this clonotype turned up many times. As DNA, the CDR3 is TGTGCCACCAGTGATGCCCAGGGAGATTGGCAGCCCCAGCATTTT. It encodes CATSDAQGDWQPQHF. The rearrangement joins TRBV24-1 to TRBJ1-5; D is possibly TRBD1 (5 bases). V lost 3 bases, J lost 7 bases, and 15 bases lay in between. The CDR3 consists of 15 residues. Germline V gene lookup returns CDR1 KGHDR and CDR2 SFDVKD.

The rearrangement uses TRBV19 and TRBJ1-6, with D possibly TRBD1 on 5 matching bases. With 3 bases removed from V and 10 bases from J, the gap between germline ends came to 13 bases. Germline V gene lookup returns CDR1 LNHDA and CDR2 SQIVND (reference sequence). The CDR3 runs 14 residues. The CDR3 sequence is CASSIQATESPLHF. The CDR3 nucleotides read TGTGCCAGTAGTATCCAGGCGACAGAATCACCCCTCCACTTT.

The gene calls are TRBV5-1 and TRBJ2-7; 11 bases match TRBD2. Germline V CDR1 and CDR2: SGHRS, YFSETQ. J gave up 3 bases and V 4 bases, and 15 bases lay outside the gene matches. The CDR3 contains 18 residues. The CDR3 DNA follows: TGCGCCAGCAGCCCAGGGACCAGTAGCGGGGGGGCGTTCTACGAGCAGTACTTC. Its translation is CASSPGTSSGGAFYEQYF.

This clonotype was observed many times. Germline is not matched at one junction end, which may reflect a read error. This chain joins TRBV5-1 and TRBJ1-1; no definite D call. Per germline, CDR1 SGHRS and CDR2 YFSETQ. This CDR3 contains 12 residues. The CDR3 DNA sequence: TGTGCCAGCAGTTTCGGCAACACTGAAGCTTTCTTT. Encoded protein: CASSFGNTEAFF.

Regarding this clonotype: This may be a read error, as it is one base from a much larger clone. The CDR3 region has the DNA TGCGCCAGCAGCTGGGACATCTCCTACGAGCAGTACTTC. As protein: CASSWDISYEQYF. The rearrangement links TRBV5-1 to TRBJ2-7; D perhaps matches TRBD1 (6 bases). Looked up from germline, CDR1 is SGHRS and CDR2 is YFSETQ. The V gene lost 3 bases and the J gene lost 0 bases, with 7 bases spanning the gap. This CDR3 is built from 13 residues.

CDR3 sequence: CASSSRGRGDEKLFF. The DNA of the CDR3 is TGTGCCAGCAGCAGCAGGGGGCGCGGAGATGAAAAACTGTTTTTT. The chain has TRBV6-1 and TRBJ1-4; 8 bases agree with TRBD1. This CDR3 contains 15 residues. CDR1 is MNHNS and CDR2 is SASEGT in the germline V gene. Unmatched junction bases numbered 9, after V lost 6 bases and J lost 6 bases.

The J gene is TRBJ2-1, the V gene TRBV12-3 or TRBV12-4, with 14 bases fitting TRBD2. The CDR3 spans 15 residues. J lost 14 bases, V lost 1 base, and 7 bases had no gene match. The CDR3, as DNA: TGTGCCAGCAGTTTAGTTCCGGGACTAGCGGGAGTCAAGTTCTTC. This codes for CASSLVPGLAGVKFF.

The genes are TRBV6-1 and TRBJ1-1; D is undetermined. Per germline, CDR1 MNHNS and CDR2 SASEGT. The germline V and J ends were trimmed by 6 bases and 3 bases, with 11 bases remaining between them. This CDR3 has 13 residues. The CDR3 loop is CASRRNEDTEAFF. The CDR3 nucleotides read TGTGCCAGCAGGAGGAACGAGGACACTGAAGCTTTCTTT.

This clonotype was counted ten times or more. This chain links TRBV28 with TRBJ2-4, with D tentatively TRBD2 (5 bases). This CDR3 has 11 amino acids. The V gene's germline CDR1 is MDHEN and CDR2 SYDVKM. V was clipped by 6 bases and J by 8 bases, with 8 bases between them. The CDR3 reads CASSSGDIQYF. The CDR3 DNA sequence: TGTGCCAGCAGCTCCGGGGACATTCAGTACTTC.